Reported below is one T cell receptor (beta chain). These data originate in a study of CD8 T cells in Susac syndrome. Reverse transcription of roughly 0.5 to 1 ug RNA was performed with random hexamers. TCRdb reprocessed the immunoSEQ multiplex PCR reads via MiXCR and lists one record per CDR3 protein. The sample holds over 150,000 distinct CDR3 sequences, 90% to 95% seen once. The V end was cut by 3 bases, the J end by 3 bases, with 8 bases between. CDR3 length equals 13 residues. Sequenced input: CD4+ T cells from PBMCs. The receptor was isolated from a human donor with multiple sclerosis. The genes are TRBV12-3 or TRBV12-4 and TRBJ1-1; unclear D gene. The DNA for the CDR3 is TGTGCCAGCAGTTTCCCCGGGGACACTGAAGCTTTCTTT. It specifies CASSFPGDTEAFF.